The 12 T cell receptor beta chains below were found in one sample sequenced in a study of brain T cells in children with intractable seizures. Sequencing used immunoSEQ multiplex PCR; TCRdb keeps in-frame clones, though not all of them. The sample lists approximately 110,000 clones, 94% occurring once. Source: peripheral blood, taken at surgery. The receptor source for this set is a boy younger than two with hemimegalencephaly and intractable seizures.

The genes are TRBV2 and TRBJ2-3, with 7 bases identical to TRBD2. Germline V gene lookup returns CDR1 SNHLY and CDR2 FYNNEI. Losses at the gene ends were 6 bases for V and 2 bases for J; bases not matched to a gene: 5. The CDR3 has 14 amino acids. CDR3 nucleotides: TGTGCCAGCAGGGTCCGGGACTACACAGATACGCAGTATTTT. This encodes CASRVRDYTDTQYF. Filled out from reference TRBV2 and TRBJ2-3, the complete variable domain reads EPEVTQTPSHQVTQMGQEVILRCVPISNHLYFYWYRQILGQKVEFLVSFYNNEISEKSEIFDDQFSVERPDGSNFTLKIRSTKLEDSAMYFCASRVRDYTDTQYFGPGTRLTVL.

V gene TRBV5-1 combines with J gene TRBJ2-3; 12 bases are a match to TRBD2. Germline CDR1 and CDR2: SGHRS and YFSETQ. The CDR3 runs to 16 residues. Germline trimming cut 3 bases from V and 3 bases from J; bases unmatched to any gene: 5. The CDR3 spells CASSSRLAGATDTQYF. In DNA form, the CDR3 reads TGCGCCAGCAGCTCCCGACTAGCGGGAGCGACAGATACGCAGTATTTT.

The V and J genes are TRBV28 and TRBJ1-1; TRBD1 aligns across 7 bases. Germline values: CDR1 MDHEN, CDR2 SYDVKM. Unmatched junction bases numbered 13, after V lost 7 bases and J lost 5 bases. This CDR3 contains 15 residues. As DNA, the CDR3 is TGTGCCAGCACCTCAGGGGGAGGGGCATGGACTGAAGCTTTCTTT. Protein product: CASTSGGGAWTEAFF.

This chain links TRBV7-3 with TRBJ1-2; possible D gene TRBD1, 6 bases. The length of the CDR3 is 13 residues. The ends were cut back, 5 bases at V and 7 bases at J, with 14 bases in the middle. Per the germline V gene, CDR1 is SGHTA and CDR2 is FQGTGA. The CDR3 DNA reads TGTGCCAGCAGCCCAGACAGGACGGGTGGCTACACCTTC. Translation gives CASSPDRTGGYTF.

This chain joins TRBV10-3 and TRBJ1-2; D is unclear. Germline CDR1 and CDR2: ENHRY and SYGVKD. The CDR3 is 16 residues long. With 11 bases removed from V and 2 bases from J, the gap between germline ends came to 24 bases. In nucleotides, the CDR3 is TGTGCCTCGACGGCCTATGATCAGGAAATAAACTATGGCTACACCTTC. Translated, it gives CASTAYDQEINYGYTF.

The chain recombines TRBV18 with TRBJ1-2; D is uncertain. This CDR3 has 13 residues. V was clipped by 0 bases and J by 2 bases, with 4 bases between them. Germline lookup yields CDR1 KGHSH and CDR2 LQKENI. DNA for the CDR3: TGTGCCAGCTCACCACCGCAGAACTATGGCTACACCTTC. Protein sequence: CASSPPQNYGYTF.

This clone was picked up a small number of times. The chain uses TRBV18 and TRBJ1-2; possibly TRBD1 for D (5 bases). This CDR3 has 15 amino acids. The V gene lost 4 bases and the J gene lost 5 bases, with 17 bases spanning the gap. CDR1 and CDR2 from the germline V gene are KGHSH and LQKENI. CDR3 in DNA: TGTGCCAGCTCACAGATGACCGGGACGGGATATGGCTACACCTTC. Its protein product is CASSQMTGTGYGYTF.

The J gene is TRBJ1-2, the V gene TRBV7-2; D not certain. The CDR3 consists of 15 residues. Looked up from germline, CDR1 is SGHTA and CDR2 is FQGNSA. Trimming left V 6 bases short and J 1 base short, with 15 bases between. CDR3: CASRQPGDGNYGYTF. The DNA of the CDR3 is TGTGCCAGCAGACAACCCGGCGACGGTAACTATGGCTACACCTTC.

The table lists this clone with a count of one. The chain links TRBV19 to TRBJ1-5; 9 bases align to TRBD1. The germline CDR1 and CDR2 sequences are LNHDA and SQIVND (reference sequence). This CDR3 comprises 15 residues. J was trimmed by 3 bases and V by 7 bases; bases with no gene match: 7. As DNA, the CDR3 is TGTGCCAGTAACGGGGGACAGGGTACCAATCAGCCCCAGCATTTT. Amino acid sequence: CASNGGQGTNQPQHF.

This rearrangement joins TRBV7-7 to TRBJ1-1; no firm D call. The CDR3 runs to 13 residues. The germline V gene has CDR1 SSHAT and CDR2 FNYEAQ (reference sequence). V was clipped by 2 bases and J by 1 base, with 5 bases between them. CDR3 loop: CASSLTPNTEAFF. The DNA of the CDR3 is TGTGCCAGCAGCTTAACGCCGAACACTGAAGCTTTCTTT.

This sequence joins TRBV27 and TRBJ2-7; 8 bases line up with TRBD1. The CDR3 has 14 amino acids. The V and J ends lost 7 bases and 3 bases, in that order; junction bases with no gene match: 8. Germline V gene data show CDR1 as MNHEY and CDR2 as SMNVEV (reference sequence). In DNA form, the CDR3 reads TGTGCCAGCACTACCCGGACAGGGAACTACGAGCAGTACTTC. Its translation is CASTTRTGNYEQYF.

In its sample, this clone was seen a few times. The gene calls are TRBV21-1 and TRBJ1-2; the D call TRBD1 from the table was never checked on the DNA. TRBV21-1 is classified as a pseudogene. This CDR3 region has 12 residues. The CDR3 loop reads CASSPRDRGYTF. The CDR3 nucleotides are TGTGCCAGCAGCCCCCGGGACAGAGGCTACACCTTC.